This T cell receptor beta chain stems from a study of cytomegalovirus exposure and HLA in healthy donors. Study background: There were roughly 80 million unique TCRs (from HLA-typed donors) in an early data release.

In the PCR, 60 Vbeta and 13 Jbeta primers were used. Clones were sequenced by immunoSEQ multiplex PCR, and TCRdb holds only the in-frame ones, with some missing. Seen here are 160,000 or so clones, around 64% observed once, and the top ten hold approximately 3%. Between the trimmed V and J ends, which lost 1 base and 4 bases, there was a span of 13 bases. The CDR3 is made up of 14 amino acids. The germline V gene has CDR1 GTSNPN and CDR2 SVGIG (reference sequence). This chain uses TRBV30 with TRBJ1-2; tentatively, D is TRBD1 (5 bases). Material: PBMCs. This sequence originates from a woman in her 30s in good health and CMV-seronegative. The DNA for the CDR3 is TGTGCCTGGAGTGGGGGGGGTTCGGGCTATGGCTACACCTTC. Translation gives CAWSGGGSGYGYTF.